What follows describes a single T cell receptor beta chain. Its antigen remains unknown. TCR beta cDNA was made by 5'RACE template switching with UMIs. TCRdb re-called the 5' RACE reads and catalogs CDR3 proteins one per entry, DNA excluded. The sample totals 400,000 to 500,000 distinct CDR3 sequences. This record comes from a study of T cells expressing NK-cell markers. As for the study in general: The TCR beta repertoires were obtained from sorted CD3+CD56+NKG2C+, CD3+CD56+NKG2C- and CD3+CD56-NKG2C+ T cells. One of eight sequenced donors was HCMV-seronegative; the other seven were seropositive.

This CDR3 region has 14 residues. From germline, CDR1 is SNHLY and CDR2 FYNNEI. Study-wide findings and caveats: More than five donors had dominant NKG2C+ clonotypes that comprised about 1.0-8% of their CD8+ T cells.

The chain uses TRBV2 and TRBJ1-4. The sequence came from a woman between 18 and 75 years old in good health. The sequenced sample was blood T cells: a sorted CD56 or NKG2C T cell subset, CD4+ or CD8+ T cells, or bulk PBMC T cells (not recorded which). The CDR3 spells CASIEASSGEKLFF.